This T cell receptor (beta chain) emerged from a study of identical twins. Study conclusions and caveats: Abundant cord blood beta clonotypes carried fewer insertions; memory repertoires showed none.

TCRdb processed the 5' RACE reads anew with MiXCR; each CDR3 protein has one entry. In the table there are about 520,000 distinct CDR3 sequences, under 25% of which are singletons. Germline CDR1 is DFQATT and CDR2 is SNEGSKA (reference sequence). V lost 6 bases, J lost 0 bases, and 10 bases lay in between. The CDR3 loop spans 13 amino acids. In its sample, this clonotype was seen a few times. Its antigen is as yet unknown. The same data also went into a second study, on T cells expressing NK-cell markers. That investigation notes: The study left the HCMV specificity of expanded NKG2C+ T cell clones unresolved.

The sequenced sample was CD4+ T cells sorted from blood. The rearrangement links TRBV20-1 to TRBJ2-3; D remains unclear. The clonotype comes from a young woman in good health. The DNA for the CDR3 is TGCAGTGCCATACTCGCTAGCACAGATACGCAGTATTTT. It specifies CSAILASTDTQYF.